This T cell receptor (beta chain) was recovered during a study of CD8 T cells in ankylosing spondylitis. Germline V gene lookup returns CDR1 MDHEN and CDR2 SYDVKM. The CDR3 sequence is 14 residues long. V trimming: 4 bases; J trimming: 6 bases; junction bases outside the gene matches: 5. TCRdb passed the 5' RACE reads through MiXCR, listing each CDR3 protein once. The sample has just over 300,000 distinct CDR3 sequences, more than 20% seen once; the top ten hold about 3.7%. This clonotype originated in a female donor with ankylosing spondylitis or in good health (not recorded which). The chain combines TRBV28 with TRBJ1-1; TRBD1 matches 10 bases. The specimen was blood, either unsorted or a sorted T cell fraction (not recorded which). As DNA, the CDR3 is TGTGCCAGCAGTTCCCCGGGACAGGGGTCTGAAGCTTTCTTT. Amino acid sequence: CASSSPGQGSEAFF.